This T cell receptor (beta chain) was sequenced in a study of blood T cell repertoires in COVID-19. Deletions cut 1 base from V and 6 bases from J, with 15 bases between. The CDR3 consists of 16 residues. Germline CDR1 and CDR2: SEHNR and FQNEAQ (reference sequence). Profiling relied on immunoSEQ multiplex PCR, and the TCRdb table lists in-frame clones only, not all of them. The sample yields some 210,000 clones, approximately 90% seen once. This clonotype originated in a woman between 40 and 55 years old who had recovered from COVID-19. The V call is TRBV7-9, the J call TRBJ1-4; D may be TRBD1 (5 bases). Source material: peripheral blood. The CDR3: CASSLGSGGMDEKLFF. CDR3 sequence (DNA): TGTGCCAGCAGCTTAGGGAGCGGGGGAATGGATGAAAAACTGTTTTTT.